The text below deals with one TCR beta chain. Antigen specificity is unknown. Sequencing used immunoSEQ multiplex PCR; TCRdb keeps in-frame clones, though not all of them. This repertoire shows some 130,000 clones, roughly 82% found once; its top ten account for about 4%. This sample was included in a study of T cell responses to AZD1222 COVID-19 vaccine. General study results and limits: With two AZD1222 doses given, Spike-specific TCR breadth and depth both rose. Females made up more of the donors, who were largely white British, and clonal diversity may have come out too low.

The sequencing used peripheral blood, collected on day 0 of AZD1222 vaccination. This receptor was taken from an adult in good health.

The DNA of the CDR3 is TGTGCCAGCAGCCAAGATAGGGGGTCCAAAAACATTCAGTACTTC. It translates to CASSQDRGSKNIQYF. V gene TRBV3-1 (or the pseudogene TRBV3-2) combines with J gene TRBJ2-4; tentatively, D is TRBD1 (6 bases). Germline V gene lookup returns CDR1 LGHDT and CDR2 YNNKEL (reference sequence). Trimming pared 0 bases from V and 2 bases from J, leaving 8 bases between. The CDR3 is 15 amino acids.